This TCR beta chain is from a study of shared clonotypes between healthy human individuals. In the study overall: The people who gave samples were two women and a few men aged 18 to 49.

Sorted-subset replicate PCRs used approximately 180 ng of genomic DNA. This amount corresponded to tens of thousands of T cell genomes. TCRdb keeps only in-frame clones here, not all; method: immunoSEQ multiplex PCR. The sample yields 550,000 to 750,000 clones, 95% seen once. Germline CDR1 and CDR2: MDHEN and SYDVKM. V was trimmed by 3 bases and J by 12 bases, leaving 9 bases between them. This CDR3 comprises 11 residues. It was CD45RO-negative cells, positively selected for CCR7, that made up naive CD8 cells, with terminally differentiated effector memory CD45RA+ cells excluded. Only Caucasian adults living in Nashville, Tennessee served as donors.

The TCR sequence derives from a woman in her twenties or thirties in good health. V is TRBV28 and J is TRBJ2-1; D is possibly TRBD1 (6 bases). Sequencing input: naive CD8+ T cells sorted from blood. The CDR3 reads CASSFLGAQFF. The CDR3 DNA sequence: TGTGCCAGCAGTTTTCTGGGGGCGCAGTTCTTC.